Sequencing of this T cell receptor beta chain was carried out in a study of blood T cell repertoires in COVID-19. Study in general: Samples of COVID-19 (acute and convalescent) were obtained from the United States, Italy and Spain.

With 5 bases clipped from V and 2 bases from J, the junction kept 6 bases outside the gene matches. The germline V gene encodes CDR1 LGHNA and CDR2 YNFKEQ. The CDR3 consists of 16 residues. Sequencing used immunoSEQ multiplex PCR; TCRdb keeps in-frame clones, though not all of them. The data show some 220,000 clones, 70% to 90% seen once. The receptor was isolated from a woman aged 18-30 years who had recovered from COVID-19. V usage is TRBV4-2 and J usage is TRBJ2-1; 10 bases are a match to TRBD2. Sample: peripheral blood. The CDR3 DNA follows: TGTGCCAGCAGCACCCATAGCGGGAGGCCCTACAATGAGCAGTTCTTC. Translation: CASSTHSGRPYNEQFF.